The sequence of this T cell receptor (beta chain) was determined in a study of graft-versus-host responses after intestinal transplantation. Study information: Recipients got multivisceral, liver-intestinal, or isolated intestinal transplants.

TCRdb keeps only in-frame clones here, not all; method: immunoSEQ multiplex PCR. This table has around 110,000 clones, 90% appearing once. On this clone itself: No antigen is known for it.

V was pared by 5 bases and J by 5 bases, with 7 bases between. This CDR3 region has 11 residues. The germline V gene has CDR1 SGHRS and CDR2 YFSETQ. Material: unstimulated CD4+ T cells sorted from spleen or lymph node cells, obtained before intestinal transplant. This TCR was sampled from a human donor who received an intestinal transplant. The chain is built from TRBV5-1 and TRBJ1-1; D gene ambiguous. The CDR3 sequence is CASRGRTEAFF. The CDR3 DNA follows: TGCGCCAGCAGGGGCAGGACTGAAGCTTTCTTT.